The T cell receptor (beta chain) under discussion was sequenced for a study of blood T cells in healthy people across ages (dated by TCRdb to about 2015). Some background on the complete study: Template switching captured roughly one uniquely barcoded TCR beta cDNA molecule per two T cells in model experiments. Using deep sequencing normalized with unique cDNA molecular identifiers, the study measured how TCR beta repertoire diversity changes with age. The donors were split into four age groups: young (average 16 years), middle-aged (roughly 39), aged (roughly 68) and long-lived (about 82). To avoid experimental bias, donors of different ages were randomly spread across the sequencing lanes. The study analyzed two additional independent replicas of 1 million unique cDNA reads from the same blood draw for two donors, one aged 18 to 29 and one aged 80 or older. General findings and caveats noted by the study authors: Estimates of total diversity from one million sequenced T cells were regarded as lower bounds and underestimates. Observed TCR beta diversity per million T cells fell roughly linearly with age, and a significant reduction was already apparent by age around 40. The percentage of naive T cells measured by flow cytometry correlated strongly with observed TCR beta diversity. The long-lived group showed more naive CD4+ T cells, fewer expanded clones and increased TCR diversity than the aged group, suggesting age selection. Because the CMV infection status of the donors was unknown, age-related changes in expanded clonotypes may potentially have been confounded. Since profiling was done on bulk unsorted PBMCs, naive and antigen-experienced compartments could not be conclusively compared.

Preparation of the library involved 5' RACE. The sequencing machine was an Illumina HiSeq 2500. The second PCR ran for about 6 to 12 cycles and used a J-beta primer mix along with a sample-barcoded 5' primer. A unique molecular identifier was introduced onto each TCR beta cDNA molecule by a template-switch 5' adaptor carrying 12 random nucleotides. Each sample yielded at least 2.5 million CDR3-containing paired-end reads. The Mint cDNA synthesis kit, primed by a TRBC-specific oligonucleotide, was used to synthesize first-strand cDNA from all RNA. All cDNA was treated with uracil-DNA glycosylase and then went through a first 18-cycle PCR with the universal primers M1SS and BC2_uni_R. In the authors' own workflow: Each sample was normalized by randomly selecting 1 million high-quality reads, each carrying a distinct molecular identifier. Reads with shared molecular identifiers were discarded instead of being binned into consensus sequences. MiTCR, run with a Q25 quality threshold and the strictest error-elimination algorithm, handled CDR3 identification, clonotype clustering and error correction. Lower-bound total TCR beta diversity was estimated with a nonparametric unseen species model using Euler transformation. Using fastp trimming at Q25 and MiXCR clonotype assembly, TCRdb reanalyzed the public sequencing data and kept in-frame beta chains. One record per CDR3 amino acid sequence lists the most common genes and DNA. These V and J calls derive from TCRdb rather than the authors' analysis. The sample has about 970,000 distinct CDR3 sequences on record, roughly 51% of them singletons. The top ten hold about 21% of the sample.

Comments on this clonotype: Its antigen specificity is not known. The record has no base qualities; no much larger clone is one base away.

Systemically healthy Caucasian individuals from Russia, about 38 in total and aged roughly 6 to 100 years, were included as donors. Each donor gave 9.5 to 10 milliliters of peripheral blood, drawn into EDTA-treated Vacutainer tubes. Ficoll-Paque density-gradient centrifugation was used to isolate PBMCs, with at least 6 million per sample. Trizol reagent was used to extract total RNA from PBMCs, with at least 5 micrograms per sample. For every donor, an aliquot of PBMCs went through flow cytometry to measure the percentages of naive CD45RAhigh/CD27high T cells. V lost 1 base and J lost 0 bases, and the count of bases not matched to a germline gene is 12. According to the germline V gene, CDR1 reads MGHRA and CDR2 reads YSYEKL. Spanning cysteine to phenylalanine, the CDR3 consists of 19 amino acids. CDR3 DNA is the only sequence kept; it has 57 bases, read in frame from the first base.

The V and J segments used are TRBV4-1 and TRBJ2-1; the central 7 bases match TRBD2. The sequence came from a woman aged 55-70 years in good health. The specimen was blood. The CDR3 protein sequence reads: CASSQGPPGRPSSYNEQFF. Here is the DNA: TGCGCCAGCAGCCAAGGTCCGCCCGGGAGGCCCAGCTCCTACAATGAGCAGTTCTTC.